This TCR beta chain was sequenced during a study of T cell responses to AZD1222 COVID-19 vaccine. The V gene end was trimmed by 7 bases and the J gene end by 5 bases; junction bases not matched to a gene: 14. The germline V gene has CDR1 MNHEY and CDR2 SMNVEV (reference sequence). The CDR3 runs to 16 residues. Generated by immunoSEQ multiplex PCR, the TCRdb table keeps only in-frame clones and is missing some. Among 180,000 or so clones listed, 94% were seen once. This material consisted of peripheral blood, taken on day 0 of AZD1222 vaccination. The TCR sequence derives from an adult in good health. This chain links TRBV27 with TRBJ1-2; 9 positions match TRBD1. CDR3 sequence reads: CASKVTLGQGDYGYTF. CDR3 nucleotide sequence: TGTGCCAGCAAGGTCACTCTGGGACAGGGTGATTATGGCTACACCTTC.